This T cell receptor beta chain was captured in a study of blood T cell repertoires in COVID-19. Study-level information: Collection of acute and convalescent COVID-19 samples took place in the United States, Italy and Spain. Sample material is recorded as cDNA or gDNA derived from T cells, B-cell-depleted T cells, or PBMCs.

Original analysis: From reference gene primer amplification, estimates of nucleated cell counts were derived. Generated by immunoSEQ multiplex PCR, the TCRdb table keeps only in-frame clones and is missing some. V and J calls and clone size are those listed in that table; D and trimming were worked out from the DNA. There are about 40,000 clones in the sample; roughly 87% occur only once, and around 20% lies in the top ten. This clone is categorized as large. One junction end does not reproduce the germline sequence, and a read error may be involved. The specimen was peripheral blood. This clonotype originated in a man between 60 and 75 years old with acute or convalescent COVID-19.

The DNA for the CDR3 is TGTGCTAGCAGCTTGGGGCTAGCGAGTTACAATGAGCAGTTCTTC. Translating it yields CASSLGLASYNEQFF. This rearrangement joins TRBV7-7 to TRBJ2-1; tentative D call: TRBD2 (6 bases). The CDR3 length is 15 residues. Germline values: CDR1 SSHAT, CDR2 FNYEAQ (reference sequence).